This T cell receptor (beta chain) came from a study of Ad26.COV2.S vaccination and SARS-CoV-2 variants. About the study: Administration of Ad26.COV2.S was intramuscular, either once or twice 56 days apart. General study findings and limits: Total T cell responses may have been underestimated by the TCR breadth and depth analyses.

Treatment here: around 19 received Ad26.COV2.S at low or high dose, single or two shots; five or six received placebo; per-sample allocation not given. Samples were taken on day 63 after the first vaccine or placebo injection. The table came from immunoSEQ multiplex PCR; TCRdb's copy has only in-frame clones and leaves some out. The table lists roughly 420,000 clones, approximately 88% of them singletons. To note about this clone: The target antigen is unknown.

This CDR3 region has 13 residues. Per the germline V gene, CDR1 is MGHRA and CDR2 is YSYEKL. V dropped 3 bases and J dropped 3 bases, with 8 bases sitting between them. The rearrangement uses TRBV4-1 and TRBJ1-1; D call uncertain. The TCR sequence derives from a person between 18 and 65 years old who received the Ad26.COV2.S COVID-19 vaccine or a placebo. The source was peripheral blood, collected in a trial of Ad26.COV2.S vaccine versus placebo. CDR3 residues: CASSQELYTEAFF. CDR3 coding DNA: TGCGCCAGCAGCCAGGAGTTATACACTGAAGCTTTCTTT.